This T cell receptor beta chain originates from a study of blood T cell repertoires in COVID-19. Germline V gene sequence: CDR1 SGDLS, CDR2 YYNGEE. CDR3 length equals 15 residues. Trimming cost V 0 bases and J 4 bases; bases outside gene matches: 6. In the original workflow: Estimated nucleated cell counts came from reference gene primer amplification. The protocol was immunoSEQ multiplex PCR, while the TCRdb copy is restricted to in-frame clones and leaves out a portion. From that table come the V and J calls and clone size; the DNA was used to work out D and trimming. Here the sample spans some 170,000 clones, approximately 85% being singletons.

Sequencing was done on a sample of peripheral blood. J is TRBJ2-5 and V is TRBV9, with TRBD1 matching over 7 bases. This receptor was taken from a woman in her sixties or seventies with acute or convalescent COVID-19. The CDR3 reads CASSVGGRQGETQYF. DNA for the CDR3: TGTGCCAGCAGCGTAGGAGGGAGACAGGGAGAGACCCAGTACTTC.